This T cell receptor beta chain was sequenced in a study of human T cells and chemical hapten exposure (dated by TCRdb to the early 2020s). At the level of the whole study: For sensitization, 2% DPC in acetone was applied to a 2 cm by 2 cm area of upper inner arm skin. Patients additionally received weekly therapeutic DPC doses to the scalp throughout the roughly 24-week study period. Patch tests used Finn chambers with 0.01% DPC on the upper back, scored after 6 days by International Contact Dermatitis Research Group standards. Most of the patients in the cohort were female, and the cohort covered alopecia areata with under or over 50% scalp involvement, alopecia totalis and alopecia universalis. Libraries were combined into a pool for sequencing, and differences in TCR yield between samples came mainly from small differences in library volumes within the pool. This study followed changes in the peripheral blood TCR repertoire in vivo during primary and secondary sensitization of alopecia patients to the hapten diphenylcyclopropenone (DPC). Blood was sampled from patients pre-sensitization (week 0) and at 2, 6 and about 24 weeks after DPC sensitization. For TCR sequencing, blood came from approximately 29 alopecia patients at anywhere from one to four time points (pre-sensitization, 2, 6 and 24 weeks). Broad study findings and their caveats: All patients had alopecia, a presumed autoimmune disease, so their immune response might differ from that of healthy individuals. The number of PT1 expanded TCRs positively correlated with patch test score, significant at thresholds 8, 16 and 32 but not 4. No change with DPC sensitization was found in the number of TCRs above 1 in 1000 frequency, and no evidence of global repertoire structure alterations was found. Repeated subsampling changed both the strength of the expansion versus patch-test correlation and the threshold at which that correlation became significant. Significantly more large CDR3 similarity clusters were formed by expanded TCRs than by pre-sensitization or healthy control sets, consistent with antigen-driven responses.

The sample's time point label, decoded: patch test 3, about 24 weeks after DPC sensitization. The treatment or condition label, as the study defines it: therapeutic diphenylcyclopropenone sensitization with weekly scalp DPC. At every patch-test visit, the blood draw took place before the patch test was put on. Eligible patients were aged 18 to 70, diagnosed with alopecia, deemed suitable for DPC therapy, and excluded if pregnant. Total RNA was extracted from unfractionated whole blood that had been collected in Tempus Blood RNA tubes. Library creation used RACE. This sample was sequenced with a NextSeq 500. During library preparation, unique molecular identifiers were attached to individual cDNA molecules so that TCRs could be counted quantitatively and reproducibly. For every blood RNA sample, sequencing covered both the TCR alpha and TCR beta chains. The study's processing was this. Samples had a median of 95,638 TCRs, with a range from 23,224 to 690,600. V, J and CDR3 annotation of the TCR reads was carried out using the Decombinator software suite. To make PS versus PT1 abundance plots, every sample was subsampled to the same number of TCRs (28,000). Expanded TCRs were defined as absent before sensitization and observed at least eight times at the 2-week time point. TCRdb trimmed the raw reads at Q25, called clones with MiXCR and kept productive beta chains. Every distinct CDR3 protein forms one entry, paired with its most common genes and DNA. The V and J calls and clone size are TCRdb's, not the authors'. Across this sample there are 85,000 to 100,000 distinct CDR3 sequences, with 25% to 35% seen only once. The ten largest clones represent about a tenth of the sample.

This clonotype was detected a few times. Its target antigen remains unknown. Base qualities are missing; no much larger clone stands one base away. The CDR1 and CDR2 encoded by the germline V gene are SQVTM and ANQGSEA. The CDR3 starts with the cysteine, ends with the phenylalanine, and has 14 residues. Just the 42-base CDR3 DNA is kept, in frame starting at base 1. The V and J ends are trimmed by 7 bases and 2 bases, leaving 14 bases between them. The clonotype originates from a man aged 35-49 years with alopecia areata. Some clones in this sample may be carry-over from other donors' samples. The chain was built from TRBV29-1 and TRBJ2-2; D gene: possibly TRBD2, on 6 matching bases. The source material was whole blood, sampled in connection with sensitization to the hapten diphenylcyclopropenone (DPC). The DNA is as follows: TGCAGCGCCGGGGAGGCGGGCAACACCGGGGAGCTGTTTTTT. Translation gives CSAGEAGNTGELFF.